These 2 T cell receptor beta chains were sequenced from one sample in a study of cytomegalovirus exposure and HLA in healthy donors (dated by TCRdb to 2015 to 2018). The method behind the library was the immunoSEQ multiplex PCR assay. A mixture of 60 forward primers for TCR Vbeta segments and 13 reverse primers for TCR Jbeta segments was used in the multiplex PCR. TCRdb limited this immuneACCESS table to in-frame rearrangements with V and J called. A share of clones is missing; checked studies link under half to unresolved V genes, and the rest is unexplained. The sample table lists 70,000 to 100,000 clones, more than 75% of them with a count of one. The top ten clonotypes cover around 2% of the sample. Sequenced input: PBMCs. The receptors shown here come from a man younger than 35 in good health and CMV-seronegative.

This clone was recorded once. The chain couples TRBV18 to TRBJ1-1; 9 nucleotides match TRBD1. Germline CDR1 is KGHSH and CDR2 is LQKENI. The CDR3 loop spans 13 amino acids. J was trimmed by 8 bases and V by 0 bases; bases with no gene match: 1. The CDR3 loop is CASSPPGTGEAFF. Written as DNA, the CDR3 is TGTGCCAGCTCACCACCGGGGACAGGGGAAGCTTTCTTT.

CDR3 sequence reads: CARSSWTGWEAQHF. DNA for the CDR3: TGTGCCAGAAGCTCATGGACAGGCTGGGAAGCCCAGCATTTT. The chain couples TRBV5-3 to TRBJ1-5, with 7 bases aligning to TRBD1. TRBV5-3 is designated an ORF whose function remains uncertain. V dropped 3 bases and J dropped 11; count of bases not matched to a gene: 11. The length of the CDR3 is 14 residues.